The 28 T cell receptor beta chains listed next were all sequenced from one sample in a study of type 1 regulatory T cells (dated by TCRdb to about 2021). Their antigens are not known. TCRdb names Illumina MiSeq as the instrument used. TCRdb trimmed the raw reads at Q25, called clones with MiXCR and kept productive beta chains. CDR3 protein duplicates are merged, each entry listing the most common genes and DNA. The sample yields 40,000 to 50,000 distinct CDR3 sequences; 9.5% to 15% were counted once. The ten top clones hold around 7.5% of the sample. Sequencing input: cultured non-Tr1 T cells, either the whole culture or a sorted T cell fraction (not recorded which). The meaning of the sample's cell subset or site label: non-Tr1 population from the T-allo10 product. Receptor source: a human donor in good health.

The chain joins TRBV20-1 to TRBJ2-7, with D perhaps matching TRBD1 (7 bases). The CDR3 sequence is 12 residues long. Germline CDR1 DFQATT, CDR2 SNEGSKA (reference sequence). CDR3 sequence: CSLRGVSYEQYF. The CDR3, as DNA: TGCAGCCTCAGGGGGGTTTCCTACGAGCAGTACTTC.

A few counts support this clonotype. V usage is TRBV12-3 or TRBV12-4 and J usage is TRBJ2-2; D unclear. V lost 5 bases and J lost 6, with 13 bases in between. There are 14 residues in the CDR3. As DNA, the CDR3 is TGTGCCAGCAGTCCTCAGAGTTCCGCCGGGGAGCTGTTTTTT. Protein: CASSPQSSAGELFF.

By proportion, this clonotype is medium-sized. This rearrangement joins TRBV6-5 to TRBJ1-3, with D unclear. The CDR3 extends over 16 amino acids. Trimming pared 5 bases from V and 3 bases from J, leaving 17 bases between. The germline V gene encodes CDR1 MNHEY and CDR2 SVGAGI. CDR3 coding DNA: TGTGCCAGCAGTAAACCCGGAGGGCTGCGTGGAAACACCATATATTTT. This encodes CASSKPGGLRGNTIYF.

The V call is TRBV19, the J call TRBJ2-6; D remains ambiguous. The germline V gene encodes CDR1 LNHDA and CDR2 SQIVND (reference sequence). The ends were cut back, 3 bases at V and 0 bases at J, with 9 bases in the middle. The CDR3 spans 16 residues. The CDR3 loop reads CASSIGQSSGANVLTF. CDR3 DNA: TGTGCCAGTAGTATTGGCCAGAGCTCTGGGGCCAACGTCCTGACTTTC. The full variable domain, completed using reference TRBV19 and TRBJ2-6, is DGGITQSPKYLFRKEGQNVTLSCEQNLNHDAMYWYRQDPGQGLRLIYYSQIVNDFQKGDIAEGYSVSREKKESFPLTVTSAQKNPTAFYLCASSIGQSSGANVLTFGAGSRLTVL.

The J gene is TRBJ2-1, the V gene TRBV5-1; 12 bases match TRBD1. Trimming removed 3 bases from V and 2 bases from J; junction bases left unmatched: 6. Germline V gene lookup returns CDR1 SGHRS and CDR2 YFSETQ. The CDR3 runs to 17 residues. CDR3 loop: CASSWGTGGPTYNEQFF. CDR3 bases: TGCGCCAGCAGCTGGGGGACAGGGGGCCCAACCTACAATGAGCAGTTCTTC.

This clonotype was found many times. The chain employs TRBV19 and TRBJ2-7, with 7 bases identical to TRBD1. CDR3 length: 12 residues. Germline-derived CDR1 and CDR2 are LNHDA and SQIVND (reference sequence). The V segment lost 10 bases and the J segment 2 bases; nucleotides outside the gene matches: 5. This CDR3 reads CATQDRTYEQYF. CDR3 in DNA: TGTGCCACCCAGGACAGGACCTACGAGCAGTACTTC.

The sample holds many counts of this clonotype. This sequence joins TRBV6-5 and TRBJ1-1; TRBD1 aligns across 10 bases. The V gene's germline CDR1 is MNHEY and CDR2 SVGAGI. J gave up 1 base and V 5 bases, and 4 bases lay outside the gene matches. This CDR3 region has 15 residues. The CDR3: CASSTRTGGNTEAFF. The CDR3 bases are TGTGCCAGCAGTACTCGGACAGGGGGGAACACTGAAGCTTTCTTT.

This clonotype came up a few times. The chain links TRBV20-1 to TRBJ2-5, with TRBD2 matching 9 bases. The V gene's germline CDR1 is DFQATT and CDR2 SNEGSKA (reference sequence). The CDR3 contains 14 residues. Losses at the gene ends were 3 bases for V and 4 bases for J; bases not matched to a gene: 6. CDR3 residues: CSASLAGAVETQYF. The CDR3 bases are TGCAGTGCTAGCTTAGCGGGAGCCGTAGAGACCCAGTACTTC.

In its sample, this clonotype was seen a few times. The genes are TRBV11-2 and TRBJ2-7, with 12 bases lining up with TRBD2. The germline V gene encodes CDR1 SGHAT and CDR2 FQNNGV. V shed 8 bases, J shed 3 bases, and the junction held 8 bases outside the gene matches. The CDR3 extends over 15 amino acids. CDR3 DNA: TGTGCCAGCCGACTAGCGGGAGCTTCTAGCTACGAGCAGTACTTC. Translated: CASRLAGASSYEQYF.

This clonotype was counted at least ten times. The chain carries TRBV3-1 and TRBJ2-2; D gene ambiguous. Germline CDR1 and CDR2: LGHDT and YNNKEL (reference sequence). The length of the CDR3 is 12 residues. V lost 4 bases, J lost 8 bases, and 8 bases lay in between. CDR3 protein: CASSLLSGELFF. The CDR3 nucleotides read TGTGCCAGCAGCCTGCTCTCAGGGGAGCTGTTTTTT.

This clonotype showed up just a few times. V is TRBV27 and J is TRBJ2-3, with 8 bases that match TRBD2. The ends lost 6 bases at V and 10 bases at J; junction bases unmatched: 12. The CDR3 loop spans 14 amino acids. From germline, CDR1 is MNHEY and CDR2 SMNVEV (reference sequence). This CDR3 is CASSPGGLVSAQYF. The CDR3 DNA reads as TGTGCCAGCAGCCCGGGGGGACTAGTTTCTGCGCAGTATTTT.

The chain uses TRBV5-1 and TRBJ2-1; 7 bases agree with TRBD1. V was pared by 4 bases and J by 4 bases, with 8 bases of the junction left unmatched. This CDR3 has 15 residues. Germline V gene lookup returns CDR1 SGHRS and CDR2 YFSETQ. In DNA form, the CDR3 reads TGCGCCAGCAGCCCTACCCCGACAGGGTACAATGAGCAGTTCTTC. Translation: CASSPTPTGYNEQFF.

This clonotype was counted a few times. The gene calls are TRBV11-3 and TRBJ2-3, with a tentative D call TRBD2 (6 bases). The length of the CDR3 is 16 residues. Trimming left V 10 bases short and J 0 bases short, with 20 bases between. Germline V gene lookup returns CDR1 SGHNT and CDR2 YENEEA. CDR3 coding DNA: TGTGCCAAACGGGGCGGGGAACTTAATAGCACAGATACGCAGTATTTT. Its translation is CAKRGGELNSTDTQYF.

As regards this clonotype: Here the CDR3 omits its conserved ending phenylalanine or tryptophan, so a read error is the likely source. The chain combines TRBV9 with TRBJ2-1; 9 bases align to TRBD2. Trimming removed 6 bases from V and 0 bases from J; junction bases left unmatched: 13. The CDR3 is 18 amino acids. Germline CDR1 SGDLS, CDR2 YYNGEE. The DNA for the CDR3 is TGTGCCAGCACGAGGTGGCTAGCGGGACCGAGCTCCTACAATGAGCAGTTCCTC. Translation: CASTRWLAGPSSYNEQFL.

V is TRBV18 and J is TRBJ2-1; no firm D call. V was pared by 8 bases and J by 2 bases, with 13 bases between. The CDR3 is 14 residues long. Germline CDR1 KGHSH, CDR2 LQKENI. The CDR3: CASVEDLAYNEQFF. The CDR3 DNA reads as TGTGCCAGCGTCGAAGACCTGGCCTACAATGAGCAGTTCTTC.

The sample holds many counts of this clonotype. The genes are TRBV18 and TRBJ2-2; D assignment may be TRBD1 or TRBD2 (5 bases each). The V end lost 2 bases, the J end lost 6 bases, and 7 bases lay between the germline ends. The CDR3 consists of 13 residues. Per the germline V gene, CDR1 is KGHSH and CDR2 is LQKENI. CDR3 nucleotide sequence: TGTGCCAGCTCACCAGGGGACGCCGGGGAGCTGTTTTTT. As protein: CASSPGDAGELFF.

This clonotype was found a few times. The CDR3, as DNA: TGTGCCACCAGCAGAGATAAGGGACATGAGACCCAGTACTTC. This codes for CATSRDKGHETQYF. This chain uses TRBV15 with TRBJ2-5; perhaps TRBD1 as D (6 bases). The CDR3 runs to 14 residues. Germline assignment: CDR1 LNHNV and CDR2 YYDKDF (reference sequence). V was clipped by 0 bases and J by 5 bases, with 10 bases between them.

The chain employs TRBV6-1 and TRBJ1-1; tentative D call: TRBD1 (6 bases). With 4 bases removed from V and 6 bases from J, the gap between germline ends came to 12 bases. Germline CDR1 and CDR2: MNHNS and SASEGT. CDR3 length: 13 amino acids. The DNA of the CDR3 is TGTGCCAGCAGTGGATACAGGGTCTCTGAAGCTTTCTTT. As protein: CASSGYRVSEAFF.

This clonotype was detected many times. V gene TRBV5-1 combines with J gene TRBJ2-1; D might be TRBD1 (5 bases). Trimming took 0 bases from V and 6 from J, leaving 7 bases between them. Germline V CDR1 and CDR2: SGHRS, YFSETQ. The CDR3 length is 13 residues. The CDR3 here is CASSLGQLNEQFF. CDR3 DNA sequence: TGCGCCAGCAGCTTGGGACAGCTCAATGAGCAGTTCTTC.

This clonotype showed up many times. V and J are TRBV5-1 and TRBJ2-1, with D hard to call. The CDR3 is 15 amino acids. V dropped 0 bases and J dropped 4 bases, with 11 bases sitting between them. The germline gives CDR1 SGHRS, CDR2 YFSETQ. Here the CDR3 DNA reads TGCGCCAGCAGCTTGGTGATCGGCAATTACAATGAGCAGTTCTTC. Amino acids: CASSLVIGNYNEQFF.

This clonotype came up a few times. The rearrangement uses TRBV2 and TRBJ2-1, with D possibly matching TRBD1 (6 bases). Germline V gives CDR1 SNHLY, CDR2 FYNNEI. Between the trimmed V and J ends, which lost 1 base and 8 bases, there was a span of 12 bases. The CDR3 spans 14 residues. The CDR3: CASSEGTPGDEQFF. The CDR3 nucleotides read TGTGCCAGCAGTGAAGGTACGCCAGGGGATGAGCAGTTCTTC.

This clonotype turned up a few times. This chain links TRBV12-3 or TRBV12-4 with TRBJ2-3; TRBD2 aligns across 8 bases. V trimming: 7 bases; J trimming: 3 bases; junction bases outside the gene matches: 12. CDR3 size: 16 residues. DNA of the CDR3: TGTGCCAGCAACCCAGCGGGAGTTCTCTTTACAGATACGCAGTATTTT. It translates to CASNPAGVLFTDTQYF.

This clonotype was seen a handful of times. The chain has TRBV30 and TRBJ2-5; D gene unclear. Trimming stripped 0 bases from V and 5 bases from J, with 10 bases between. CDR3 size: 13 residues. The germline V gene has CDR1 GTSNPN and CDR2 SVGIG (reference sequence). The DNA for the CDR3 is TGTGCCTGGAGTGTAGGCTTTTCGGAGACCCAGTACTTC. Its protein product is CAWSVGFSETQYF.

This clonotype is medium-sized within its sample. The chain combines TRBV24-1 with TRBJ2-1; the match to TRBD2 covers 16 bases. V shed 3 bases and J 0 bases; nucleotides not matched to a gene: 4. This CDR3 is built from 19 residues. Germline V lookup: CDR1 KGHDR, CDR2 SFDVKD. The CDR3 sequence is CATSDPGLAGGTSYNEQFF. CDR3 DNA: TGTGCCACCAGTGATCCGGGACTAGCGGGAGGGACCTCCTACAATGAGCAGTTCTTC.

Regarding this clonotype: Being one base from a much bigger clone, this may be a read error. This chain uses TRBV5-1 with TRBJ2-3, with D hard to call. Trimming cost V 2 bases and J 7 bases, with 11 bases left between them. Germline assignment: CDR1 SGHRS and CDR2 YFSETQ. This CDR3 spans 13 amino acids. The CDR3 is CASSLISSNTQYF. In DNA form, the CDR3 reads TGCGCCAGCAGCTTAATTTCATCAAATACGCAGTATTTT.

This clonotype was counted many times. The chain combines TRBV20-1 with TRBJ1-1; no firm D call. There are 11 residues in the CDR3. Germline V gene data show CDR1 as DFQATT and CDR2 as SNEGSKA (reference sequence). Trimming stripped 7 bases from V and 4 bases from J, with 10 bases between. DNA of the CDR3: TGCAGTGGCGGGGAGGGCACTGAAGCTTTCTTT. Protein: CSGGEGTEAFF.

In this sample, this clonotype turned up a few times. The genes are TRBV5-4 and TRBJ2-1; 8 nucleotides line up with TRBD2. Germline trimming cut 0 bases from V and 10 bases from J; bases unmatched to any gene: 9. Germline lookup yields CDR1 SGHNT and CDR2 YYREEE (reference sequence). CDR3 length: 15 amino acids. The CDR3 protein is CASSLESGSIWEQFF. CDR3 in DNA: TGTGCCAGCAGCTTGGAAAGCGGGAGTATATGGGAGCAGTTCTTC. Full variable domain (rest looked up from reference TRBV5-4 and TRBJ2-1): ETGVTQSPTHLIKTRGQQVTLRCSSQSGHNTVSWYQQALGQGPQFIFQYYREEENGRGNFPPRFSGLQFPNYSSELNVNALELDDSALYLCASSLESGSIWEQFFGPGTRLTVL.

This clonotype showed up just a few times. This rearrangement joins TRBV10-3 to TRBJ1-2; D is unclear. The CDR3 is made up of 14 amino acids. Looked up from germline, CDR1 is ENHRY and CDR2 is SYGVKD. Between the trimmed V and J ends, which lost 0 bases and 2 bases, there was a span of 7 bases. Here the CDR3 reads CAISESRTNYGYTF. CDR3 nucleotide sequence: TGTGCCATCAGTGAGTCGAGGACGAACTATGGCTACACCTTC.